The clone carrying this T cell receptor (beta chain) has ten or more counts. Its antigen remains unidentified. The entry originates in a study of spatial heterogeneity in lung cancer. The study, taken as a whole, reports: Expanded intratumoral alpha and beta TCR counts tracked tumor mutation counts. Ubiquitous and regional expanded TCR counts mirrored ubiquitous and regional nonsynonymous mutation counts, respectively.

Time point indicated: sample taken at primary tumor resection. The donors, 60 to 80 patients with untreated early-stage non-small cell lung cancer, provided the samples. No cells were sorted before sequencing. The whole RNA sequenced was extracted from tumor, nontumor lung or frozen PBMC. TCRdb passed the 5' RACE reads through MiXCR, listing each CDR3 protein once. The sample consists of nearly 10,000 distinct CDR3 sequences, nearly 6.5% of them appearing once. V lost 3 bases, J lost 0 bases, and 12 bases lay in between. This CDR3 contains 16 residues. Sequences were derived from lung tumor tissue, sampled at surgery. The TCR sequence derives from a male donor with early-stage non-small cell lung cancer. The chain has TRBV12-3 or TRBV12-4 and TRBJ2-4, with a tentative D call TRBD2 (5 bases). Here the CDR3 DNA reads TGTGCCAGCAGTTTTAACGGCGCGGGAGCCAAAAACATTCAGTACTTC. As protein: CASSFNGAGAKNIQYF.